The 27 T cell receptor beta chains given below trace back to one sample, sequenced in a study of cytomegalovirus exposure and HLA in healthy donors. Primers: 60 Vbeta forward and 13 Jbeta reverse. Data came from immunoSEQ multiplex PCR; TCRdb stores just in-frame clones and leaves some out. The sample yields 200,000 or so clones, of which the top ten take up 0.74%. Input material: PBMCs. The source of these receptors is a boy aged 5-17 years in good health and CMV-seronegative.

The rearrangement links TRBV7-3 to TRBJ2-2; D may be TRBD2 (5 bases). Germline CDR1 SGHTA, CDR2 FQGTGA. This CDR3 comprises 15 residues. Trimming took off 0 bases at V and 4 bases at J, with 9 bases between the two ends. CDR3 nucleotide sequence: TGTGCCAGCAGCTTAACAGGCGGGCCCACCGGGGAGCTGTTTTTT. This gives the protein CASSLTGGPTGELFF.

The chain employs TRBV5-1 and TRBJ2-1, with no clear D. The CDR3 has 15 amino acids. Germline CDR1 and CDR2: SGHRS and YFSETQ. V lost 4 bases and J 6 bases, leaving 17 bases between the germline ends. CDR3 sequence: CASSQNTPPFNEQFF. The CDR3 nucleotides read TGCGCCAGCAGCCAAAACACCCCACCCTTCAATGAGCAGTTCTTC.

CDR3 coding DNA: TGTGCCAGCAGCTTAATTCCTACGGGGGGGATGAACACCGGGGAGCTGTTTTTT. This sequence encodes CASSLIPTGGMNTGELFF. The V call is TRBV7-9, the J call TRBJ2-2; 8 bases are shared with TRBD2. The V gene end was trimmed by 2 bases and the J gene end by 1 base; junction bases not matched to a gene: 9. Per germline, CDR1 SEHNR and CDR2 FQNEAQ (reference sequence). The CDR3 runs to 18 residues.

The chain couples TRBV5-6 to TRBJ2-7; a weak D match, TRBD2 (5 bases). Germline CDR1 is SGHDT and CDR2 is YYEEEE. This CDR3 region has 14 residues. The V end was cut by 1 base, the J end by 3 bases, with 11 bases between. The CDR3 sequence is CASSLYGEGYEQYF. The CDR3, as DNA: TGTGCCAGCAGCTTGTACGGAGAGGGCTACGAGCAGTACTTC.

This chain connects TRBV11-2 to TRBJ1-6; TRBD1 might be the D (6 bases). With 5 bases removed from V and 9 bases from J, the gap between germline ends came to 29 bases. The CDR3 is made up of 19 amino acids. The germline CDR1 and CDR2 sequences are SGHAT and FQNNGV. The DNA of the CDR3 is TGTGCCAGCAGCGGCAGGGGCCTCGCGCGCCCCGCTTTCGTTTCACCCCTCCACTTT. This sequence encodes CASSGRGLARPAFVSPLHF. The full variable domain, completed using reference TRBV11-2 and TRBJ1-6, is EAGVAQSPRYKIIEKRQSVAFWCNPISGHATLYWYQQILGQGPKLLIQFQNNGVVDDSQLPKDRFSAERLKGVDSTLKIQPAKLEDSAVYLCASSGRGLARPAFVSPLHFGNGTRLTVT.

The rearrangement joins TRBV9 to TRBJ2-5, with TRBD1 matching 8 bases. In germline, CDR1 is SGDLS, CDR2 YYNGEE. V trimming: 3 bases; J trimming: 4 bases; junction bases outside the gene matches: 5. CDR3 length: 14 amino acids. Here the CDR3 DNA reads TGTGCCAGCAGCGCAGGGGGCGCGGGAGAGACCCAGTACTTC. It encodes CASSAGGAGETQYF.

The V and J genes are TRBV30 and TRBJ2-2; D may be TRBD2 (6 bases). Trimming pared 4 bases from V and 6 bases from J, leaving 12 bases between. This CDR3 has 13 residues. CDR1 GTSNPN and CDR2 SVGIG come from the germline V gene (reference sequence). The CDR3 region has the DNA TGTGCCTGGATTCTCCGCGGGGCCGGGGAGCTGTTTTTT. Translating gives CAWILRGAGELFF.

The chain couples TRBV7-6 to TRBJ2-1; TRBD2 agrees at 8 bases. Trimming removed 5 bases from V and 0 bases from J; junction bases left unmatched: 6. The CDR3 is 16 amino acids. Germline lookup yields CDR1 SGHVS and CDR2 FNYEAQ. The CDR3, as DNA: TGTGCCAGCAGCCTCAGCGGGGGTGGCTCCTACAATGAGCAGTTCTTC. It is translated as CASSLSGGGSYNEQFF.

The CDR3 bases are TGTGCCAGCAGCGCGACAGGCTACGAGCAGTACTTC. As protein: CASSATGYEQYF. The genes are TRBV7-8 and TRBJ2-7, with D maybe TRBD1 (6 bases). Germline V gene lookup returns CDR1 SGHVS and CDR2 FQNEAQ. The CDR3 is 12 amino acids. Trimming pared 5 bases from V and 3 bases from J, leaving 8 bases between. The full variable domain, completed using reference TRBV7-8 and TRBJ2-7, is GAGVSQSPRYKVAKRGQDVALRCDPISGHVSLFWYQQALGQGPEFLTYFQNEAQLDKSGLPSDRFFAERPEGSVSTLKIQRTQQEDSAVYLCASSATGYEQYFGPGTRLTVT.

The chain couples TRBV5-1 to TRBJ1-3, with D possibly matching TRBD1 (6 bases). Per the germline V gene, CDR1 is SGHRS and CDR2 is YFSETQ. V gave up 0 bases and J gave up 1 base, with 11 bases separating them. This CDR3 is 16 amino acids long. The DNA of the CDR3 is TGCGCCAGCAGCTTGGGGACAGCTACTTCTGGAAACACCATATATTTT. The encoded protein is CASSLGTATSGNTIYF.

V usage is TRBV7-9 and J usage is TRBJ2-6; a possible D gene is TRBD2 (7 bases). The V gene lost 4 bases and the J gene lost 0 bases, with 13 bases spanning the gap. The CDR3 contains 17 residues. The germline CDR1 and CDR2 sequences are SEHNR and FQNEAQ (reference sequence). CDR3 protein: CASSWGGGGSGANVLTF. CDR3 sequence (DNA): TGTGCCAGCAGCTGGGGGGGCGGGGGCTCTGGGGCCAACGTCCTGACTTTC. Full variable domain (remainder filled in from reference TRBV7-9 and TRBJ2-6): DTGVSQNPRHKITKRGQNVTFRCDPISEHNRLYWYRQTLGQGPEFLTYFQNEAQLEKSRLLSDRFSAERPKGSFSTLEIQRTEQGDSAMYLCASSWGGGGSGANVLTFGAGSRLTVL.

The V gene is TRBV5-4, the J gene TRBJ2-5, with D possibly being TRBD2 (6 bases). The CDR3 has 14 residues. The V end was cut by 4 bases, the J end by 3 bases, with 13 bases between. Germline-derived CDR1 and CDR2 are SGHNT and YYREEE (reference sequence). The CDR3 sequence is CASSDSGGEETQYF. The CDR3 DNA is TGTGCCAGCAGCGACTCCGGGGGAGAAGAGACCCAGTACTTC.

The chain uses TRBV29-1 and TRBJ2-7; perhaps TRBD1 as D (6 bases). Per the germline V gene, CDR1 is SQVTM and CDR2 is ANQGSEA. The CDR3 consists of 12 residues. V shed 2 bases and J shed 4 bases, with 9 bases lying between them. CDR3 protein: CSVETGLYEQYF. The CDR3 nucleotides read TGCAGCGTTGAAACAGGGTTGTACGAGCAGTACTTC.

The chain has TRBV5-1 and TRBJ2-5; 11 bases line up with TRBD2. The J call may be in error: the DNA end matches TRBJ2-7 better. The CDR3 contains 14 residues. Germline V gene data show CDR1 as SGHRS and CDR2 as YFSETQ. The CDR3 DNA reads TGCGCCAGCAGCTTGGAACTAGCGGGGGACGAGCAGTACTTC. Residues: CASSLELAGDEQYF.

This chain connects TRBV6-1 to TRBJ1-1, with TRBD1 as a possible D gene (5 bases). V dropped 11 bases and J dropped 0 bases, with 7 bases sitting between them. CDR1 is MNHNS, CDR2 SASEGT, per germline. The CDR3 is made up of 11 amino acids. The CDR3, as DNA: TGTGCCGCCAGGGTGAACACTGAAGCTTTCTTT. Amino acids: CAARVNTEAFF.

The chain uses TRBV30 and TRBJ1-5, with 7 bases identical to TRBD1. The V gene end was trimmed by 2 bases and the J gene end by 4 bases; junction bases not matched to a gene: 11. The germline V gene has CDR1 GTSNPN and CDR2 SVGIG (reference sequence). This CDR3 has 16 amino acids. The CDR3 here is CAWSPTGTELNQPQHF. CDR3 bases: TGTGCCTGGAGTCCGACCGGGACAGAACTTAATCAGCCCCAGCATTTT. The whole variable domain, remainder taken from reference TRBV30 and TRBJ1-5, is SQTIHQWPATLVQPVGSPLSLECTVEGTSNPNLYWYRQAAGRGLQLLFYSVGIGQISSEVPQNLSASRPQDRQFILSSKKLLLSDSGFYLCAWSPTGTELNQPQHFGDGTRLSIL.

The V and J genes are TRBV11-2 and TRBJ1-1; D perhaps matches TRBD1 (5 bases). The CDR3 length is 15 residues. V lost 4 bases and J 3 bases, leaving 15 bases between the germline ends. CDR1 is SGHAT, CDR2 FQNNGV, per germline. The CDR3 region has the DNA TGTGCCAGCAGCTCATCCGACAGTACCTACACTGAAGCTTTCTTT. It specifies CASSSSDSTYTEAFF. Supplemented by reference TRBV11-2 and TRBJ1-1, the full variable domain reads EAGVAQSPRYKIIEKRQSVAFWCNPISGHATLYWYQQILGQGPKLLIQFQNNGVVDDSQLPKDRFSAERLKGVDSTLKIQPAKLEDSAVYLCASSSSDSTYTEAFFGQGTRLTVV.

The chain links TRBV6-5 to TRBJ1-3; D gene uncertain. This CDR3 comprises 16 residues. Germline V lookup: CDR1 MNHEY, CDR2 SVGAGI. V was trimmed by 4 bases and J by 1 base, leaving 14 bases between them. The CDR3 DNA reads TGTGCCAGCAGTTTAACCCCGGTCGGGTCTGGAAACACCATATATTTT. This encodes CASSLTPVGSGNTIYF.

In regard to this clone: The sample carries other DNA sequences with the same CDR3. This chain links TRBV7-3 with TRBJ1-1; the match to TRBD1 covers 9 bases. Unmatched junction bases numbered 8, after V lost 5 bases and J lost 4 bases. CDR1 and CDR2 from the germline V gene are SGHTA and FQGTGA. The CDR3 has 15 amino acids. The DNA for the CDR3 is TGTGCCAGCAGCATTCATGGACAGGGGAGCACTGAAGCTTTCTTT. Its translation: CASSIHGQGSTEAFF.

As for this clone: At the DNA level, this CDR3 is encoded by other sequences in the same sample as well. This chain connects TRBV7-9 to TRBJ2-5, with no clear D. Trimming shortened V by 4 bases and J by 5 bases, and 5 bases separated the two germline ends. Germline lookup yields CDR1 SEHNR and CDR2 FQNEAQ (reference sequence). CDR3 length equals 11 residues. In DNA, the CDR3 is TGTGCCAGCAGCTCACAGGAGACCCAGTACTTC. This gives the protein CASSSQETQYF.

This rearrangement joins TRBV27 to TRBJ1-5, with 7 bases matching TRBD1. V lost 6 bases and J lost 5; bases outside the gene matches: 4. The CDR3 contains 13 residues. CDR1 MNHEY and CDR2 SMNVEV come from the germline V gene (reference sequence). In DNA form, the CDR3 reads TGTGCCAGCAGGCGGGACAGATATCAGCCCCAGCATTTT. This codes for CASRRDRYQPQHF.

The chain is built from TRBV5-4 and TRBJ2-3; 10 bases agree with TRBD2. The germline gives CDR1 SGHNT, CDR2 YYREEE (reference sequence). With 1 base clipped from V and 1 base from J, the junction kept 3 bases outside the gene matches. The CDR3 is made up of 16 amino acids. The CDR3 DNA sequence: TGTGCCAGCAGCTTGCAGCGGGGGGGCGGCACAGATACGCAGTATTTT. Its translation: CASSLQRGGGTDTQYF.

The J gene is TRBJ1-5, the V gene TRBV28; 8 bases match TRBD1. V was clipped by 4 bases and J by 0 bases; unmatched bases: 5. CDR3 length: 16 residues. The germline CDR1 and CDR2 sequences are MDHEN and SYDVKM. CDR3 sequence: CASSSVGQGSNQPQHF. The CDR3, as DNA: TGTGCCAGCAGTTCCGTTGGACAGGGTAGCAATCAGCCCCAGCATTTT.

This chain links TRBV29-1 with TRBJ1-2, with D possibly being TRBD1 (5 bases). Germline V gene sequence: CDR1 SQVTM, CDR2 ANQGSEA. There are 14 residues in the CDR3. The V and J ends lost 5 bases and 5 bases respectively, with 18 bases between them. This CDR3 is CSVRSSGEGYGYTF. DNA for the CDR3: TGCAGCGTTCGTAGTTCGGGGGAAGGATATGGCTACACCTTC.

The CDR3 region is CASSAFGRGSGNTIYF. For the CDR3, the DNA is TGTGCCAGCAGCGCCTTCGGACGGGGTTCTGGAAACACCATATATTTT. This rearrangement joins TRBV9 to TRBJ1-3; D is uncertain. This CDR3 contains 16 residues. V was shortened by 3 bases and J by 1 base, with 14 bases between the two germline ends. The germline CDR1 and CDR2 sequences are SGDLS and YYNGEE.

This CDR3 is CASSRGGGELFF. CDR3 DNA: TGTGCCAGCAGCCGAGGGGGTGGGGAGCTGTTTTTT. This chain joins TRBV28 and TRBJ2-2; maybe TRBD1 (6 bases). V was clipped by 6 bases and J by 8 bases, with 10 bases between them. The germline V gene has CDR1 MDHEN and CDR2 SYDVKM. The CDR3 loop spans 12 amino acids.

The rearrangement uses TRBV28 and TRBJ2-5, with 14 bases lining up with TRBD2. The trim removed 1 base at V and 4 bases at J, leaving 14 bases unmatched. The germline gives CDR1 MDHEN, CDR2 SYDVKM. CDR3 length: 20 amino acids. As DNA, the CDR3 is TGTGCCAGCAGTTTATCCACCCTGGGACTAGCGGGGGAGGCAGGAGAGACCCAGTACTTC. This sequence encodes CASSLSTLGLAGEAGETQYF.